The present T cell receptor (beta chain) was sequenced within a study of T cell responses to AZD1222 COVID-19 vaccine. General study findings and limits: Spike as a whole was targeted by vaccine-associated CD4 TCRs, dominant at 160-218 and 743-854.

Repertoires were generated with immunoSEQ multiplex PCR, while TCRdb's copy carries only in-frame clones and drops some. In the table there are under 250,000 clones, roughly 91% of which are singletons. The CDR3 has 15 residues. Per the germline V gene, CDR1 is LGHDT and CDR2 is YNNKEL (reference sequence). Trimming took off 3 bases at V and 5 bases at J, with 14 bases between the two ends. On this clone itself: Antigen unknown.

The V gene is TRBV3-1 (or the pseudogene TRBV3-2), the J gene TRBJ2-1; TRBD1 is a possible D gene (6 bases). The source of this sequence is an adult in good health. Sample: peripheral blood, taken on day 0 of MenACWY control vaccination. CDR3 sequence reads: CASSHQWDNNNEQFF. The CDR3 DNA sequence: TGTGCCAGCAGCCATCAATGGGACAATAACAATGAGCAGTTCTTC.